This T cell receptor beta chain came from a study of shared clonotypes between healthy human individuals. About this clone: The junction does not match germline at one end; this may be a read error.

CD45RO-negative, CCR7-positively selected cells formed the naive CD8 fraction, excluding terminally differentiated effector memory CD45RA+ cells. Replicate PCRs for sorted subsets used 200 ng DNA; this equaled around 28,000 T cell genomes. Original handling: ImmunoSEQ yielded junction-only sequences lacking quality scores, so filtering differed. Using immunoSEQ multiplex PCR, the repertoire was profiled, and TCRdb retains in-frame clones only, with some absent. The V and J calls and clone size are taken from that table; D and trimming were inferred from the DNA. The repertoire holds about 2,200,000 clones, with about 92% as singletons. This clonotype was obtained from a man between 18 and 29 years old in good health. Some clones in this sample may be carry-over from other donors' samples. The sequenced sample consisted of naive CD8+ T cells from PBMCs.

CDR3 DNA: TGTGCCAGCAGCTTAAGTCCGGCCTATAATGAGCAGTTCTTC. This gives the protein CASSLSPAYNEQFF. The J gene is TRBJ2-1, the V gene TRBV7-2; the D is unclear. The CDR3 contains 14 residues. Germline V CDR1 and CDR2: SGHTA, FQGNSA.